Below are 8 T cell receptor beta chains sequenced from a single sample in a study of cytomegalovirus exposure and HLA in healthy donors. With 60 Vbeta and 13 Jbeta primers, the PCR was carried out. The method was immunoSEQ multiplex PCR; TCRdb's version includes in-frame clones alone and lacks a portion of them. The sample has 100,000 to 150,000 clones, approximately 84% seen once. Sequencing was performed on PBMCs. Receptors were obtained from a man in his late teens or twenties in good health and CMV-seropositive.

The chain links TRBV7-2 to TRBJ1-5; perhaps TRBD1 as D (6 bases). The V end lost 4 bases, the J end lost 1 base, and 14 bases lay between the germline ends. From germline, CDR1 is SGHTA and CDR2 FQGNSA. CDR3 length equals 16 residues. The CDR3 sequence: CASSSGGGFSNQPQHF. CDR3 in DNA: TGTGCCAGCAGCTCTGGGGGGGGCTTCAGCAATCAGCCCCAGCATTTT.

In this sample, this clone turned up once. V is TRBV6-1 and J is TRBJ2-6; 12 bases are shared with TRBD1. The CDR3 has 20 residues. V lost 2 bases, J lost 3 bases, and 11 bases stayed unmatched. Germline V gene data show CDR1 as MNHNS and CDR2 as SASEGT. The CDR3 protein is CASSENLPGTGGGGANVLTF. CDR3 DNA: TGTGCCAGCAGTGAAAATCTGCCCGGGACAGGGGGCGGTGGGGCCAACGTCCTGACTTTC.

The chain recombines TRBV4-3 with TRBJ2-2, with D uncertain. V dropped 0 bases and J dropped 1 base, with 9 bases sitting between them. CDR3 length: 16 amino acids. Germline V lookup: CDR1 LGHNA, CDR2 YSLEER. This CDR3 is CASSQDLAQNTGELFF. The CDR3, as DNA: TGCGCCAGCAGCCAAGATCTCGCACAGAACACCGGGGAGCTGTTTTTT.

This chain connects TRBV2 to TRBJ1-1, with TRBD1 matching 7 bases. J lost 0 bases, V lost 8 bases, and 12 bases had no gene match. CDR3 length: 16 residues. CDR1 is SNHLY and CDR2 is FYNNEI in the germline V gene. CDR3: CASSTPRDRVNTEAFF. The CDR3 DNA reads TGTGCCAGCTCTACACCCCGGGACAGAGTGAACACTGAAGCTTTCTTT.

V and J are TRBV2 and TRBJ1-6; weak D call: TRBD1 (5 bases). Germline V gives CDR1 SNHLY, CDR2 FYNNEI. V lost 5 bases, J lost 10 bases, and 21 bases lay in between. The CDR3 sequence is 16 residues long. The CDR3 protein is CASSRGSGGSYSPLHF. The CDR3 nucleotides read TGTGCCAGCAGTCGGGGGTCCGGGGGTTCTTACTCACCCCTCCACTTT.

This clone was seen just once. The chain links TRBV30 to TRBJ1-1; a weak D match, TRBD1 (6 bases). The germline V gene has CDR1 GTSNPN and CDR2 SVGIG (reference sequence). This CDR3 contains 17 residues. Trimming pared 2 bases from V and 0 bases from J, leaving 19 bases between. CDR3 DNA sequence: TGTGCCTGGAGTATCTCGGCAGGGGCCAGGATGAACACTGAAGCTTTCTTT. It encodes CAWSISAGARMNTEAFF.

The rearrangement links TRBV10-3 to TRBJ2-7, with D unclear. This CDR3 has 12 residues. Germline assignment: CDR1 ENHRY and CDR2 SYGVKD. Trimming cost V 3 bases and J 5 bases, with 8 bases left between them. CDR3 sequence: CAISDIAHEQYF. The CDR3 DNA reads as TGTGCCATCAGTGATATAGCACACGAGCAGTACTTC.

The CDR3 bases are TGTGCCAGCAGCTTATCGGGTACCAATCAGCCCCAGCATTTT. It encodes CASSLSGTNQPQHF. The genes are TRBV7-9 and TRBJ1-5; D remains unclear. V gave up 2 bases and J gave up 3 bases, with 8 bases separating them. Germline lookup yields CDR1 SEHNR and CDR2 FQNEAQ (reference sequence). This CDR3 has 14 residues.